The clone carrying this T cell receptor beta chain was seen at least ten times. The antigen remains unidentified. Germline assignment: CDR1 ENHRY and CDR2 SYGVKD. Trimming pared 8 bases from V and 6 bases from J, leaving 16 bases between. There are 13 residues in the CDR3. This sample was included in a study of T cell repertoires in cytomegalovirus infection. The overall study: Both CMV infection and a matching HLA type were indicated by public TCR beta signatures. Overall study findings and caveats: Clonotype analysis showed dominance of the ex vivo response by HLA-C-restricted CMV-specific TCR beta clonotypes.

One entry per CDR3 protein results from TCRdb running MiXCR on the reads. The sample has about 490,000 distinct CDR3 sequences; approximately 17% are singletons. This chain connects TRBV10-3 to TRBJ1-2, with D maybe TRBD1 (5 bases). The receptor comes from a human donor in good health (CMV status not recorded). Some clones in this sample may be carry-over from other donors' samples. Sequencing was performed on CD8+ T cells from PBMCs. CDR3 region: CAIESPGPDGYTF. The CDR3 bases are TGTGCCATCGAATCGCCAGGGCCGGATGGCTACACCTTC.